The 5 T cell receptor beta chains reported below all come from one sample, sequenced in a study of cytomegalovirus exposure and HLA in healthy donors. Primers included in the PCR were 60 Vbeta and 13 Jbeta primers. The table came from immunoSEQ multiplex PCR; TCRdb's copy has only in-frame clones and leaves some out. Of 80,000 to 100,000 clones listed, about 81% are singletons. Sequenced input: PBMCs. The origin of the receptors is a man between 40 and 49 years old in good health and CMV-seronegative.

The CDR3 DNA follows: TGTGCCAGCAGCTTGGGGGGGCCCGGCACAGATACGCAGTATTTT. This encodes CASSLGGPGTDTQYF. The chain has TRBV5-4 and TRBJ2-3; a possible D gene is TRBD1 (6 bases). V was shortened by 0 bases and J by 1 base, with 9 bases between the two germline ends. Germline values: CDR1 SGHNT, CDR2 YYREEE (reference sequence). The CDR3 sequence is 15 residues long.

The gene calls are TRBV7-2 and TRBJ2-7, with D possibly being TRBD1 (6 bases). The CDR3 loop spans 16 amino acids. Germline V CDR1 and CDR2: SGHTA, FQGNSA. Trimming took 2 bases from V and 5 from J, leaving 19 bases between them. DNA of the CDR3: TGTGCCAGCAGCTTAATGGCTGGCAGGGGAACCCACGAGCAGTACTTC. Translating gives CASSLMAGRGTHEQYF.

The gene calls are TRBV4-3 and TRBJ2-1; the match to TRBD1 covers 7 bases. Trimming took 3 bases from V and 4 from J; bases not matched to a gene: 3. Germline CDR1 is LGHNA and CDR2 is YSLEER. This CDR3 spans 14 amino acids. The DNA for the CDR3 is TGCGCCAGCAGCCAGCAGGGGGAATACAATGAGCAGTTCTTC. Translation: CASSQQGEYNEQFF.

The CDR3 is CASSSAGELALYEQFF. The CDR3 coding sequence is TGTGCCAGCAGTTCGGCGGGCGAACTAGCGCTCTATGAGCAGTTCTTC. The rearrangement links TRBV6-5 to TRBJ2-1; 7 nucleotides line up with TRBD2. The CDR3 is 16 amino acids. Germline assignment: CDR1 MNHEY and CDR2 SVGAGI. V shed 4 bases, J shed 8 bases, and the junction held 14 bases outside the gene matches.

The J gene is TRBJ2-7, the V gene TRBV14; D is possibly TRBD1 (5 bases). From germline, CDR1 is SGHDN and CDR2 FVKESK. This CDR3 spans 15 amino acids. V lost 2 bases and J 0 bases, leaving 11 bases between the germline ends. The CDR3 DNA sequence: TGTGCCAGCAGCCAATTCGCAGGGAACTCCTACGAGCAGTACTTC. It yields the protein CASSQFAGNSYEQYF. Looking up the rest from reference TRBV14 and TRBJ2-7 gives the full variable domain: EAGVTQFPSHSVIEKGQTVTLRCDPISGHDNLYWYRRVMGKEIKFLLHFVKESKQDESGMPNNRFLAERTGGTYSTLKVQPAELEDSGVYFCASSQFAGNSYEQYFGPGTRLTVT.